Reported below is one T cell receptor (beta chain). Its antigen is unidentified. After removal of 7 bases from V and 4 bases from J, the junction contained 5 bases not matched to a gene. Germline V lookup: CDR1 SQVTM, CDR2 ANQGSEA. This CDR3 region has 13 residues. The table came from immunoSEQ multiplex PCR; TCRdb's copy has only in-frame clones and leaves some out. The top ten clones hold 0.35% to 0.45% of a sample with fewer than 85,000 clones, approximately 80% of them seen once. The entry originates in a study of graft-versus-host responses after intestinal transplantation. Across the whole study: Among the recipients, transplants were multivisceral, liver-intestinal, or isolated intestinal.

Study-wide results and limits: Analysis identified GvH clones in recipient marrow, with some appearing first in ileum or blood.

The clonotype was recovered from a human donor who was the organ donor for an intestinal transplant. This chain connects TRBV29-1 to TRBJ2-1; 9 positions match TRBD1. Source: unstimulated CD4+ T cells sorted from spleen or lymph node cells, taken before transplant. In nucleotides, the CDR3 is TGCAGCGCAGGGACAGGGATTTACAATGAGCAGTTCTTC. This codes for CSAGTGIYNEQFF.